The 19 T cell receptor beta chains presented below share a single source sample, sequenced in a study of radiation and T cells in renal cell carcinoma. The protocol was immunoSEQ multiplex PCR, while the TCRdb copy is restricted to in-frame clones and leaves out a portion. The repertoire holds around 81,000 clones, with just under 85% as singletons. Time point reported: blood 4 weeks post-SBRT, at nephrectomy. Treatment here: 15 Gy SBRT to primary tumor, nephrectomy 4 weeks later. Specimen: blood, collected from a patient whose treatment included radiotherapy and nephrectomy. Every receptor here comes from a man between 50 and 59 years old with renal cell carcinoma.

This chain connects TRBV5-5 to TRBJ2-5, with 8 bases fitting TRBD2. Germline V CDR1 and CDR2: SGHKS, YYEKEE (reference sequence). The CDR3 sequence is 17 residues long. The J segment lost 2 bases and the V segment lost 0 bases, leaving 9 bases of the junction unmatched. The CDR3 DNA sequence: TGTGCCAGCAGCTTGGAGACTTGGCGGGGGGCTCAAGAGACCCAGTACTTC. Encoded protein: CASSLETWRGAQETQYF.

This clone has a single count. This sequence joins TRBV18 and TRBJ1-1; D might be TRBD1 (5 bases). Germline V lookup: CDR1 KGHSH, CDR2 LQKENI. Trimming took off 7 bases at V and 4 bases at J, with 13 bases between the two ends. The CDR3 sequence is 13 residues long. CDR3 residues: CASCAGPSTEAFF. The DNA for the CDR3 is TGTGCCAGCTGCGCAGGGCCCAGCACTGAAGCTTTCTTT.

The chain uses TRBV7-8 and TRBJ2-7, with 9 bases matching TRBD1. The CDR3 has 15 amino acids. The germline V gene has CDR1 SGHVS and CDR2 FQNEAQ. Losses at the gene ends were 5 bases for V and 3 bases for J; bases not matched to a gene: 8. The CDR3, as DNA: TGTGCCAGCAGCCACAGCCCGGGACAGGGCTACGAGCAGTACTTC. Translated: CASSHSPGQGYEQYF. The whole variable domain, filled in from reference TRBV7-8 and TRBJ2-7, reads GAGVSQSPRYKVAKRGQDVALRCDPISGHVSLFWYQQALGQGPEFLTYFQNEAQLDKSGLPSDRFFAERPEGSVSTLKIQRTQQEDSAVYLCASSHSPGQGYEQYFGPGTRLTVT.

V gene TRBV18 combines with J gene TRBJ2-5; TRBD2 matches at 7 bases. V was clipped by 2 bases and J by 7 bases; unmatched bases: 13. The length of the CDR3 is 16 residues. CDR1 and CDR2 (germline): KGHSH, LQKENI. The CDR3 sequence is CASSPGLAGVDGTQYF. In DNA form, the CDR3 reads TGTGCCAGCTCACCAGGTCTCGCGGGAGTTGATGGGACCCAGTACTTC.

This chain joins TRBV6-5 and TRBJ2-4, with TRBD1 as a possible D gene (6 bases). CDR1 is MNHEY, CDR2 SVGAGI, per germline. V was cut by 5 bases and J by 0 bases, with 11 bases left in between. This CDR3 has 15 residues. For the CDR3, the DNA is TGTGCCAGCAGTCGGACAGAACTAGCCAAAAACATTCAGTACTTC. This gives the protein CASSRTELAKNIQYF.

The chain links TRBV9 to TRBJ1-1; D gene uncertain. This CDR3 contains 18 residues. V lost 4 bases and J 0 bases, leaving 22 bases between the germline ends. Germline CDR1 reads SGDLS; CDR2 reads YYNGEE. The DNA of the CDR3 is TGTGCCAGCAGCTCGAGGGCCCACTCAAGCGGAATGAACACTGAAGCTTTCTTT. Translated, it gives CASSSRAHSSGMNTEAFF.

The chain couples TRBV19 to TRBJ1-1; maybe TRBD1 (6 bases). CDR1 is LNHDA and CDR2 is SQIVND in the germline V gene (reference sequence). This CDR3 is 16 amino acids long. With 6 bases removed from V and 0 bases from J, the gap between germline ends came to 17 bases. DNA of the CDR3: TGTGCCAGTAGGAGGGGGTCCCTTAGTATGAACACTGAAGCTTTCTTT. Its protein is CASRRGSLSMNTEAFF.

This clone was observed once. The J gene is TRBJ2-7, the V gene TRBV5-1; weak D call: TRBD2 (6 bases). This CDR3 is built from 16 residues. Germline V gene lookup returns CDR1 SGHRS and CDR2 YFSETQ. V lost 5 bases, J lost 4 bases, and 22 bases lay in between. CDR3 in amino acids: CASSMTTFGAGYEQYF. The CDR3 nucleotides are TGCGCCAGCAGTATGACGACCTTTGGGGCGGGGTACGAGCAGTACTTC.

This clone was observed once. The V gene is TRBV4-1, the J gene TRBJ2-7, with TRBD2 matching 9 bases. The CDR3 runs 16 residues. The V and J ends lost 4 bases and 2 bases, in that order; junction bases with no gene match: 9. CDR1 is MGHRA and CDR2 is YSYEKL in the germline V gene. The CDR3 nucleotides are TGCGCCAGCAGCCGCCATATGGGACTAGCCACCTACGAGCAGTACTTC. Its translation is CASSRHMGLATYEQYF.

This clone was found a few times. This chain joins TRBV28 and TRBJ1-2; D remains ambiguous. In germline, CDR1 is MDHEN, CDR2 SYDVKM. The CDR3 consists of 11 residues. Trimming stripped 8 bases from V and 5 bases from J, with 9 bases between. The CDR3 nucleotides read TGTGCCAGCGACGGGCGTTATGGCTACACCTTC. Encoded protein: CASDGRYGYTF.

This chain connects TRBV13 to TRBJ1-3; D is undetermined. V lost 1 base, J lost 3 bases, and 4 bases lay in between. Germline V lookup: CDR1 PRHDT, CDR2 FYEKMQ (reference sequence). The CDR3 loop spans 13 amino acids. CDR3: CASSLASGNTIYF. CDR3 nucleotides: TGTGCCAGCAGCTTAGCTAGTGGAAACACCATATATTTT.

The V and J genes are TRBV2 and TRBJ2-7, with 9 bases that match TRBD1. CDR1 SNHLY and CDR2 FYNNEI come from the germline V gene. V gave up 6 bases and J gave up 3 bases; unmatched junction bases: 3. The CDR3 sequence is 13 residues long. The CDR3 coding sequence is TGTGCCAGCAGCTCGGACAGGGGCTACGAGCAGTACTTC. It specifies CASSSDRGYEQYF.

This clone was found once. The chain joins TRBV7-9 to TRBJ2-1; D remains ambiguous. This CDR3 spans 11 amino acids. Germline V gives CDR1 SEHNR, CDR2 FQNEAQ (reference sequence). The V end lost 0 bases, the J end lost 9 bases, and 3 bases lay between the germline ends. Here the CDR3 DNA reads TGTGCCAGCAGCTTAGCTGTTGAGCAGTTCTTC. Residues: CASSLAVEQFF.

The J gene is TRBJ1-1, the V gene TRBV6-6, with D unresolved. Germline V gives CDR1 MNHNY, CDR2 SVGAGI (reference sequence). The CDR3 extends over 14 amino acids. Trimming removed 2 bases at V and 5 bases at J, with 12 bases between. CDR3 amino acids: CASSYGEIVTEAFF. The CDR3 DNA is TGTGCCAGCAGTTACGGGGAGATAGTGACTGAAGCTTTCTTT.

The chain uses TRBV5-1 and TRBJ2-3; D is uncertain. The V end was cut by 1 base, the J end by 2 bases, with 8 bases between. Germline assignment: CDR1 SGHRS and CDR2 YFSETQ. The CDR3 covers 14 residues. The CDR3: CASSLNPNTDTQYF. The CDR3, as DNA: TGCGCCAGCAGCTTGAATCCAAACACAGATACGCAGTATTTT.

The V gene is TRBV7-9, the J gene TRBJ2-1, with TRBD2 matching 9 bases. From germline, CDR1 is SEHNR and CDR2 FQNEAQ (reference sequence). The V segment lost 4 bases and the J segment 0 bases; nucleotides outside the gene matches: 7. CDR3 size: 17 residues. The CDR3 nucleotides read TGTGCCAGCAGCTCCCCTTATAGCGGGAGCTCCTACAATGAGCAGTTCTTC. Translating gives CASSSPYSGSSYNEQFF.

Only one count was recorded for this clone. This same CDR3 is encoded by further DNA sequences in the sample. The V gene is TRBV5-1, the J gene TRBJ2-5; no firm D call. The V gene's germline CDR1 is SGHRS and CDR2 YFSETQ. The CDR3 is 14 amino acids. V lost 0 bases and J lost 1, with 7 bases in between. CDR3 sequence reads: CASSLGTLQETQYF. The CDR3 DNA sequence: TGCGCCAGCAGCTTGGGGACGCTCCAAGAGACCCAGTACTTC.

This chain links TRBV19 with TRBJ1-2; D is uncertain. The V and J ends lost 3 bases and 4 bases respectively, with 21 bases between them. This CDR3 region has 17 residues. Germline lookup yields CDR1 LNHDA and CDR2 SQIVND (reference sequence). The CDR3 DNA is TGTGCCAGTAGTATTTTGGGTAGGTTGAAGTCCGGCTATGGCTACACCTTC. Protein sequence: CASSILGRLKSGYGYTF. The full variable domain, rest sourced from reference TRBV19 and TRBJ1-2, is DGGITQSPKYLFRKEGQNVTLSCEQNLNHDAMYWYRQDPGQGLRLIYYSQIVNDFQKGDIAEGYSVSREKKESFPLTVTSAQKNPTAFYLCASSILGRLKSGYGYTFGSGTRLTVV.

The rearrangement uses TRBV18 and TRBJ1-1; 9 bases match TRBD1. Trimming cost V 0 bases and J 4 bases; bases outside gene matches: 6. The CDR3 is 16 amino acids. The germline V gene encodes CDR1 KGHSH and CDR2 LQKENI. CDR3 bases: TGTGCCAGCTCACCACCGAGTACAGGGGGCCGCACTGAAGCTTTCTTT. Protein sequence: CASSPPSTGGRTEAFF.